Listed below are T cell receptor beta chains from one sample, sequenced in a study of PD-L1 blockade in urothelial cancer. The assay was immunoSEQ multiplex PCR, and TCRdb's table has in-frame clones only and misses some. Counted here are under 40,000 clones, about 90% occurring once; the ten biggest clones make up 3% to 4.5%. The sequencing here drew on PBMCs, taken around atezolizumab (anti-PD-L1) treatment. Every receptor here comes from a man between 45 and 60 years old with urothelial cancer. Each CDR3 is given with its conserved first and last residue. The order of the fields is clone size, D gene, V gene, J gene, CDR3 protein, CDR3 DNA. A D gene is named only where the DNA matches it firmly. A clone size is listed for some rows: how often the clone was seen (once, few, many), or a class if it is expanded.

clone size: .; D gene: TRBD1; V gene: TRBV19; J gene: TRBJ2-3; CDR3 protein: CASRRGPRTDTQYF; CDR3 DNA: TGTGCCAGTAGGAGGGGGCCTCGCACAGATACGCAGTATTTT
clone size: .; D gene: .; V gene: TRBV5-1; J gene: TRBJ2-5; CDR3 protein: CASSAFGTKETQYF; CDR3 DNA: TGCGCCAGCAGCGCCTTCGGGACAAAAGAGACCCAGTACTTC
clone size: .; D gene: .; V gene: TRBV9; J gene: TRBJ1-6; CDR3 protein: CASSVATVENSPLHF; CDR3 DNA: TGTGCCAGCAGCGTAGCGACAGTCGAAAATTCACCCCTCCACTTT
clone size: .; D gene: TRBD2; V gene: TRBV11-1; J gene: TRBJ2-1; CDR3 protein: CASSLAATGGYNEQFF; CDR3 DNA: TGTGCCAGCAGCTTAGCGGCAACGGGGGGGTACAATGAGCAGTTCTTC
clone size: once; D gene: .; V gene: TRBV18; J gene: TRBJ2-2; CDR3 protein: CASSPIVIAANTGELFF; CDR3 DNA: TGTGCCAGCTCACCCATCGTTATAGCGGCTAACACCGGGGAGCTGTTTTTT
clone size: few; D gene: .; V gene: TRBV11-2; J gene: TRBJ1-2; CDR3 protein: CASSSRRYGYTF; CDR3 DNA: TGTGCCAGCAGCTCTAGACGTTATGGCTACACCTTC
clone size: .; D gene: TRBD1; V gene: TRBV4-2; J gene: TRBJ2-5; CDR3 protein: CASSQGEGWTGAGETQYF; CDR3 DNA: TGTGCCAGCAGCCAAGGGGAGGGTTGGACAGGGGCTGGAGAGACCCAGTACTTC
clone size: .; D gene: .; V gene: TRBV11-2; J gene: TRBJ2-1; CDR3 protein: CASSSTTSYNEQFF; CDR3 DNA: TGTGCCAGCAGCTCCACGACTAGCTACAATGAGCAGTTCTTC
clone size: .; D gene: TRBD2; V gene: TRBV5-4; J gene: TRBJ2-1; CDR3 protein: CASSTDQGVKRGSSYNEQFF; CDR3 DNA: TGTGCCAGCAGCACAGACCAGGGTGTCAAGCGGGGAAGCTCCTACAATGAGCAGTTCTTC
clone size: .; D gene: TRBD1; V gene: TRBV7-6; J gene: TRBJ1-1; CDR3 protein: CASSPYLQGDLPTEAFF; CDR3 DNA: TGTGCCAGCAGCCCGTACTTACAGGGGGATTTGCCCACTGAAGCTTTCTTT
clone size: .; D gene: .; V gene: TRBV6-6; J gene: TRBJ1-1; CDR3 protein: CASSYRGRTEAFF; CDR3 DNA: TGTGCCAGCAGTTATCGGGGAAGGACTGAAGCTTTCTTT
clone size: .; D gene: TRBD2; V gene: TRBV10-2; J gene: TRBJ2-5; CDR3 protein: CASRLAGMQETQYF; CDR3 DNA: TGCGCCAGCAGATTAGCGGGGATGCAAGAGACCCAGTACTTC
clone size: few; D gene: TRBD1; V gene: TRBV29-1; J gene: TRBJ2-2; CDR3 protein: CSVRGTGMNTGELFF; CDR3 DNA: TGCAGCGTTAGGGGGACAGGGATGAACACCGGGGAGCTGTTTTTT
clone size: .; D gene: TRBD1; V gene: TRBV19; J gene: TRBJ1-3; CDR3 protein: CASSKRQGANGNTIYF; CDR3 DNA: TGTGCCAGTAGTAAACGACAGGGGGCGAACGGAAACACCATATATTTT
clone size: few; D gene: .; V gene: TRBV27; J gene: TRBJ2-5; CDR3 protein: CASSLSTGSGETQYF; CDR3 DNA: TGTGCCAGCAGTTTAAGTACAGGGTCGGGGGAGACCCAGTACTTC
clone size: .; D gene: .; V gene: TRBV19; J gene: TRBJ2-2; CDR3 protein: CASSTRTGELFF; CDR3 DNA: TGTGCCAGTAGTACCAGGACCGGGGAGCTGTTTTTT
clone size: .; D gene: TRBD2; V gene: TRBV7-8; J gene: TRBJ2-3; CDR3 protein: CASSLFLWRGGSTDTQYF; CDR3 DNA: TGTGCCAGCAGCTTATTCCTGTGGCGGGGGGGAAGCACAGATACGCAGTATTTT
clone size: .; D gene: .; V gene: TRBV19; J gene: TRBJ1-2; CDR3 protein: CASTEGRGGYTF; CDR3 DNA: TGTGCCAGTACCGAAGGGAGAGGTGGCTACACCTTC
clone size: .; D gene: TRBD2; V gene: TRBV15; J gene: TRBJ2-1; CDR3 protein: CATSRSRLAGGNEQFF; CDR3 DNA: TGTGCCACCAGCAGATCCCGACTAGCGGGGGGGAATGAGCAGTTCTTC
clone size: .; D gene: TRBD2; V gene: TRBV19; J gene: TRBJ2-2; CDR3 protein: CASTTTSRNTGELFF; CDR3 DNA: TGTGCCAGCACAACGACTAGCCGTAACACCGGGGAGCTGTTTTTT
clone size: few; D gene: .; V gene: TRBV5-1; J gene: TRBJ1-3; CDR3 protein: CASSLDSSGNTIYF; CDR3 DNA: TGCGCCAGCAGCCTAGACAGCTCTGGAAACACCATATATTTT
clone size: .; D gene: .; V gene: TRBV9; J gene: TRBJ2-2; CDR3 protein: CASSVESFYGELFF; CDR3 DNA: TGTGCCAGCAGCGTAGAAAGCTTCTACGGGGAGCTGTTTTTT
clone size: .; D gene: TRBD1; V gene: TRBV11-3; J gene: TRBJ2-6; CDR3 protein: CASSPGTGTSGANVLTF; CDR3 DNA: TGTGCCAGCAGCCCGGGGACAGGGACCTCTGGGGCCAACGTCCTGACTTTC
clone size: few; D gene: .; V gene: TRBV21-1; J gene: TRBJ2-2; CDR3 protein: CASSNPGLAGEVGELFF; CDR3 DNA: TGTGCCAGCAGCAACCCGGGACTAGCGGGAGAGGTCGGGGAGCTGTTTTTT
clone size: .; D gene: TRBD1; V gene: TRBV7-9; J gene: TRBJ2-2; CDR3 protein: CAAETGRSGELFF; CDR3 DNA: TGTGCCGCCGAGACAGGGAGATCCGGGGAGCTGTTTTTT
clone size: .; D gene: .; V gene: TRBV29-1; J gene: TRBJ2-7; CDR3 protein: CSALGTASSSYEQYF; CDR3 DNA: TGCAGCGCACTCGGCACGGCCTCTAGCTCCTACGAGCAGTACTTC
clone size: .; D gene: TRBD2; V gene: TRBV7-9; J gene: TRBJ2-1; CDR3 protein: CASSLYSGGNNEQFF; CDR3 DNA: TGTGCCAGCAGCTTATATAGCGGGGGGAACAATGAGCAGTTCTTC
clone size: .; D gene: TRBD1; V gene: TRBV27; J gene: TRBJ2-7; CDR3 protein: CASSLWQGANEQYF; CDR3 DNA: TGTGCCAGCAGTTTATGGCAGGGGGCGAACGAGCAGTACTTC
clone size: .; D gene: TRBD2; V gene: TRBV9; J gene: TRBJ2-7; CDR3 protein: CVGGRQGLAGGVYEQYF; CDR3 DNA: TGTGTGGGGGGGAGACAGGGACTAGCGGGAGGAGTTTACGAGCAGTACTTC
clone size: few; D gene: .; V gene: TRBV7-2; J gene: TRBJ2-7; CDR3 protein: CASSSRYEQYF; CDR3 DNA: TGTGCCAGCAGCTCCCGGTACGAGCAGTACTTC
clone size: .; D gene: TRBD1; V gene: TRBV11-2; J gene: TRBJ2-7; CDR3 protein: CASSLRGRDSFYEQYF; CDR3 DNA: TGTGCCAGCAGCTTGAGGGGCCGGGACAGCTTCTACGAGCAGTACTTC
clone size: few; D gene: TRBD1; V gene: TRBV27; J gene: TRBJ2-7; CDR3 protein: CASSYRQGTVYEQYF; CDR3 DNA: TGTGCCAGCAGTTACCGACAGGGAACGGTCTACGAGCAGTACTTC
clone size: once; D gene: TRBD2; V gene: TRBV18; J gene: TRBJ2-5; CDR3 protein: CASSPVASGTEETQYF; CDR3 DNA: TGTGCCAGCTCACCTGTCGCTAGCGGAACCGAAGAGACCCAGTACTTC
clone size: .; D gene: TRBD2; V gene: TRBV5-4; J gene: TRBJ2-7; CDR3 protein: CASSFSGGTAYEQYF; CDR3 DNA: TGTGCCAGCAGCTTCAGCGGGGGGACCGCCTACGAGCAGTACTTC
clone size: .; D gene: TRBD1; V gene: TRBV2; J gene: TRBJ1-4; CDR3 protein: CASSGTGATGEKLFF; CDR3 DNA: TGTGCCAGCAGTGGAACAGGGGCTACCGGTGAAAAACTGTTTTTT
clone size: .; D gene: .; V gene: TRBV30; J gene: TRBJ1-4; CDR3 protein: CAWSVPGGEKLFF; CDR3 DNA: TGTGCCTGGAGTGTTCCCGGGGGTGAAAAACTGTTTTTT
clone size: .; D gene: .; V gene: TRBV5-1; J gene: TRBJ1-2; CDR3 protein: CASSLLGDYGYTF; CDR3 DNA: TGCGCCAGCAGCTTGTTAGGGGACTATGGCTACACCTTC
clone size: .; D gene: .; V gene: TRBV19; J gene: TRBJ2-6; CDR3 protein: CASSTSGSGANVLTF; CDR3 DNA: TGTGCCAGTAGTACTTCAGGCTCTGGGGCCAACGTCCTGACTTTC
clone size: .; D gene: .; V gene: TRBV10-3; J gene: TRBJ2-1; CDR3 protein: CAISEGTLDEQFF; CDR3 DNA: TGTGCCATCAGTGAAGGGACATTGGATGAGCAGTTCTTC
clone size: .; D gene: TRBD1; V gene: TRBV27; J gene: TRBJ2-7; CDR3 protein: CASTTGIWNEQYF; CDR3 DNA: TGTGCCAGCACGACAGGGATTTGGAACGAGCAGTACTTC
clone size: .; D gene: TRBD2; V gene: TRBV6-5; J gene: TRBJ2-7; CDR3 protein: CASRGLAGSYEQYF; CDR3 DNA: TGTGCCAGCAGGGGACTAGCGGGGTCCTACGAGCAGTACTTC
clone size: .; D gene: TRBD2; V gene: TRBV28; J gene: TRBJ2-3; CDR3 protein: CASSLLTSGRSGDTQYF; CDR3 DNA: TGTGCCAGCAGTCTCCTGACTAGCGGGAGATCAGGGGATACGCAGTATTTT
clone size: .; D gene: TRBD1; V gene: TRBV6-6; J gene: TRBJ2-2; CDR3 protein: CASSWDRGYTGELFF; CDR3 DNA: TGTGCCAGCAGTTGGGACAGGGGGTACACCGGGGAGCTGTTTTTT
clone size: .; D gene: TRBD1; V gene: TRBV7-9; J gene: TRBJ1-1; CDR3 protein: CASSPTGSGGRSNTEAFF; CDR3 DNA: TGTGCCAGCAGCCCAACGGGGTCAGGGGGACGGTCGAACACTGAAGCTTTCTTT
clone size: .; D gene: TRBD1; V gene: TRBV7-3; J gene: TRBJ2-3; CDR3 protein: CASSPTGADTDTQYF; CDR3 DNA: TGTGCCAGCAGCCCGACAGGGGCTGACACAGATACGCAGTATTTT
clone size: .; D gene: TRBD1; V gene: TRBV18; J gene: TRBJ1-1; CDR3 protein: CASSPPGTGDIAEAFF; CDR3 DNA: TGTGCCAGCTCACCACCGGGAACAGGGGACATCGCTGAAGCTTTCTTT
clone size: .; D gene: .; V gene: TRBV30; J gene: TRBJ1-4; CDR3 protein: CAWSVLKEKLFF; CDR3 DNA: TGTGCCTGGAGTGTACTGAAAGAAAAACTGTTTTTT
clone size: .; D gene: TRBD1; V gene: TRBV15; J gene: TRBJ2-7; CDR3 protein: CATSSWDRGYEQYF; CDR3 DNA: TGTGCCACCAGCAGCTGGGACAGGGGTTACGAGCAGTACTTC
clone size: .; D gene: .; V gene: TRBV2; J gene: TRBJ2-2; CDR3 protein: CASSATWRIGAGELFF; CDR3 DNA: TGTGCCAGCAGTGCCACCTGGAGGATTGGGGCCGGGGAGCTGTTTTTT
clone size: .; D gene: TRBD2; V gene: TRBV9; J gene: TRBJ2-1; CDR3 protein: CASSVAGGSPRYNEQFF; CDR3 DNA: TGTGCCAGCAGCGTAGCGGGGGGGTCTCCACGGTACAATGAGCAGTTCTTC
clone size: .; D gene: TRBD2; V gene: TRBV5-4; J gene: TRBJ2-3; CDR3 protein: CASSTQRGGTDTQYF; CDR3 DNA: TGTGCCAGCAGCACCCAGCGGGGGGGCACAGATACGCAGTATTTT
clone size: .; D gene: TRBD2; V gene: TRBV19; J gene: TRBJ2-7; CDR3 protein: CASTSSGSYEQYF; CDR3 DNA: TGTGCCAGTACCAGTAGCGGGAGTTACGAGCAGTACTTC
clone size: .; D gene: TRBD2; V gene: TRBV7-9; J gene: TRBJ2-3; CDR3 protein: CASSFRTSGSTDTQYF; CDR3 DNA: TGTGCCAGCAGCTTTAGGACTAGCGGGAGTACAGATACGCAGTATTTT
clone size: few; D gene: .; V gene: TRBV6-1; J gene: TRBJ1-2; CDR3 protein: CASSETTVRWRGYTF; CDR3 DNA: TGTGCCAGCAGTGAAACGACAGTCCGGTGGCGCGGCTACACCTTC